A selection of T cell receptor beta chains follows, all from one sample in a study of identical twins. One entry per CDR3 protein, called by TCRdb with MiXCR from the 5' RACE reads. The sample lists about 190,000 distinct CDR3 sequences, more than 15% occurring once. Another study also made use of these data, one on T cells expressing NK-cell markers.

Sequencing input: CD8+ T cells sorted from blood. The receptors derive from a woman aged 18-35 years in good health. CDR3s include the opening cysteine and the closing phenylalanine or tryptophan.

CDR3 protein | V gene
CASTGFSTDTQYF | TRBV27
CASSLASAGSHEQYF | TRBV7-9
CASSYFIDSAGQYEQYF | TRBV6-2/TRBV6-3
CAWSVRSGLNTEAFF | TRBV30
CASSQGLLNRYNEQFF | TRBV4-3
CASSLAEVGTEAFF | TRBV12-3/TRBV12-4
CASSAAGTGIHEQFF | TRBV13
CSATAAGGPEQFF | TRBV20-1
CASRRTGENTEAFF | TRBV7-2
CASSLIGWQGPEAFF | TRBV12-3/TRBV12-4
CSVEGGPGDTQYF | TRBV29-1
CASSDEGGYTF | TRBV9
CASTLGLAGGKEQFF | TRBV5-6
CASSYVPAGTVIADTQYF | TRBV7-8
CASSFLPGQGINEQFF | TRBV5-1
CASSYYGLVDAYF | TRBV6-2/TRBV6-3
CASRTGAAGGYTEAFF | TRBV6-1
CASSHSGTSYNEQFF | TRBV6-4
CATSARTGEAFF | TRBV24-1
CAWSGLAGVYNEQYF | TRBV30
CASRQEIMNTEAFF | TRBV6-2/TRBV6-3
CASSPGTASTGANVLTF | TRBV5-5
CSARDRPGMWVQETQYF | TRBV20-1
CASSLPNRDGETQYF | TRBV5-1
CASRRGLASSYEQYF | TRBV6-1
CASSTGQGSEQYF | TRBV9
CASSPRQGIPEAFF | TRBV11-3
CASRPTGSYEQYF | TRBV7-3
CASSTATWNQPQHF | TRBV18
CASSPIYEQYF | TRBV7-9
CASSQGGPTRQSPKKDTQYF | TRBV4-3
CASSLSTPQRTYEQYF | TRBV11-2
CASSIGTAYQETQYF | TRBV21-1
CSVDTGVNTEAFF | TRBV29-1
CASSPDIRVKETQYF | TRBV5-5
CASSFTGLYREQYF | TRBV6-2/TRBV6-3
CASRGAGGISTGELFF | TRBV12-3/TRBV12-4
CASSTGTANEKLFF | TRBV7-9
CASSGGQGNTEAFF | TRBV5-1
CSVPTTGSSYEQYF | TRBV29-1
CASSAVPGLAGGTDTQYF | TRBV10-2
CASSQGLVDTQYF | TRBV4-3
CASSVRQERTGSSGNTIYF | TRBV9
CASSSQTGSTDTQYF | TRBV7-9
CASSLLGPSSGANVLTF | TRBV7-3
CASSPRDRGKWNGYTF | TRBV3-1
CASSGGLGGTEAFF | TRBV12-3/TRBV12-4
CASSVGVRGVGEQFF | TRBV7-3
CASSLSRSAGGLGNEQFF | TRBV11-1
CASSLDQYYEQYF | TRBV5-1
CASSLGARVDHQHF | TRBV7-8
CASAQDSWAGANVLTF | TRBV12-5